This T cell receptor (beta chain) emerged from a study of blood T cells in healthy people across ages. There were healthy Caucasian individuals from Russia, aged 6 to 90, serving as donors. PBMCs, at least 7 million per sample, were isolated. Per sample, extraction of total RNA gave at least 5 micrograms in every case. Together with a sample-barcoded 5' primer, a J-beta primer mix was included in a second PCR lasting 7 to 11 cycles. MiXCR, run by TCRdb on the 5' RACE reads, gives a single entry per CDR3 protein. The sample lists about 1.1 million distinct CDR3 sequences, 35% to 40% occurring once. For this clonotype: Its antigen is currently unknown.

Study observations and caveats: The diversity estimates, figures obtained from one million T cells, were considered underestimates.

The CDR3 totals 15 residues. With 0 bases removed from V and 8 bases from J, the gap between germline ends came to 19 bases. Germline V gives CDR1 SQVTM, CDR2 ANQGSEA. The clonotype comes from a man aged 18 to 29 in good health. The sample taken for sequencing was blood. The chain recombines TRBV29-1 with TRBJ1-2; D perhaps matches TRBD1 (6 bases). The CDR3 reads CSVEEGGGGGSGYTF. CDR3 in DNA: TGCAGCGTTGAAGAAGGGGGGGGCGGGGGAAGCGGCTACACCTTC.